The rows below give T cell receptor beta chains drawn from one sample of a study of PD-1 blockade in classical Hodgkin lymphoma. Measured with immunoSEQ multiplex PCR; TCRdb has only the in-frame clones, and not every one. The sample lists under 20,000 clones; around 86% were seen once. The sequencing used peripheral blood mononuclear cells (PBMCs), collected before the second cycle of nivolumab. The source of these receptors is a human donor with classical Hodgkin lymphoma. Each CDR3 is given with its conserved first and last residue. A D gene is named only where the DNA matches it firmly. The size of a clone is reported for some rows only, either as once, few or many, or as a class for expanded clones.

D gene: NA
clone size: NA
V gene: TRBV5-1
J gene: TRBJ2-5
CDR3 protein: CASSSTGIQETQYF
CDR3 DNA: TGCGCCAGCAGCTCTACAGGAATCCAAGAGACCCAGTACTTC

D gene: TRBD1
clone size: NA
V gene: TRBV9
J gene: TRBJ1-4
CDR3 protein: CASSPGQPNEKLFF
CDR3 DNA: TGTGCCAGCAGCCCGGGACAGCCTAATGAAAAACTGTTTTTT

D gene: TRBD1
clone size: NA
V gene: TRBV7-8
J gene: TRBJ2-1
CDR3 protein: CASSLVQGAYEQFF
CDR3 DNA: TGTGCCAGCAGCTTAGTCCAGGGGGCCTATGAGCAGTTCTTC

D gene: NA
clone size: once
V gene: TRBV9
J gene: TRBJ2-3
CDR3 protein: CASSVGGSEADTQYF
CDR3 DNA: TGTGCCAGCAGCGTAGGTGGTAGCGAAGCAGATACGCAGTATTTT

D gene: NA
clone size: NA
V gene: TRBV19
J gene: TRBJ1-2
CDR3 protein: CASSPGVEYGYTF
CDR3 DNA: TGTGCCAGTAGTCCAGGGGTTGAGTATGGCTACACCTTC

D gene: NA
clone size: NA
V gene: TRBV25-1
J gene: TRBJ2-7
CDR3 protein: CASSEYKAPYEQYF
CDR3 DNA: TGTGCCAGCAGTGAATATAAAGCCCCCTACGAGCAGTACTTC

D gene: NA
clone size: NA
V gene: TRBV19
J gene: TRBJ1-2
CDR3 protein: CASSIGVNYGYTF
CDR3 DNA: TGTGCCAGTAGTATCGGGGTGAACTATGGCTACACCTTC

D gene: TRBD1
clone size: NA
V gene: TRBV7-9
J gene: TRBJ1-1
CDR3 protein: CASGRDRGLNTEAFF
CDR3 DNA: TGTGCCAGCGGCCGGGACAGGGGTTTGAACACTGAAGCTTTCTTT

D gene: NA
clone size: NA
V gene: TRBV4-1
J gene: TRBJ2-7
CDR3 protein: CASSQDVGVEQYF
CDR3 DNA: TGCGCCAGCAGCCAAGATGTAGGGGTCGAGCAGTACTTC

D gene: TRBD1
clone size: NA
V gene: TRBV10-3
J gene: TRBJ2-7
CDR3 protein: CAISPRTGWYEQYF
CDR3 DNA: TGTGCCATCAGTCCACGGACAGGGTGGTACGAGCAGTACTTC

D gene: NA
clone size: once
V gene: TRBV5-1
J gene: TRBJ2-3
CDR3 protein: CASCLAAPSTDTQYF
CDR3 DNA: TGCGCCAGCTGCTTGGCGGCTCCTAGCACAGATACGCAGTATTTT

D gene: NA
clone size: NA
V gene: TRBV7-9
J gene: TRBJ1-5
CDR3 protein: CASSSLPVTGRSNQPQHF
CDR3 DNA: TGTGCCAGCAGCTCGCTCCCGGTTACAGGGAGGAGCAATCAGCCCCAGCATTTT

D gene: NA
clone size: NA
V gene: TRBV5-3
J gene: TRBJ1-5
CDR3 protein: CARSLPPSCGSNNQPQHF
CDR3 DNA: TGTGCCAGAAGCTTGCCACCTTCTTGCGGGAGCAACAATCAGCCCCAGCATTTT

D gene: NA
clone size: NA
V gene: TRBV6-6
J gene: TRBJ2-1
CDR3 protein: CASSSYSDANNEQFF
CDR3 DNA: TGTGCCAGCAGTTCATACAGCGACGCAAACAATGAGCAGTTCTTC

D gene: TRBD2
clone size: NA
V gene: TRBV6-6
J gene: TRBJ2-1
CDR3 protein: CASSYSGGGTYNEQFF
CDR3 DNA: TGTGCCAGCAGTTACTCTGGCGGGGGAACTTACAATGAGCAGTTCTTC

D gene: TRBD1
clone size: NA
V gene: TRBV5-1
J gene: TRBJ2-7
CDR3 protein: CASSSVQGAYEQYF
CDR3 DNA: TGCGCCAGCAGTTCCGTTCAGGGGGCCTACGAGCAGTACTTC

D gene: NA
clone size: NA
V gene: TRBV4-3
J gene: TRBJ1-2
CDR3 protein: CASSQDEGSGASYGYTF
CDR3 DNA: TGCGCCAGCAGCCAAGATGAGGGCTCGGGGGCCAGTTATGGCTACACCTTC

D gene: NA
clone size: once
V gene: TRBV7-8
J gene: TRBJ2-5
CDR3 protein: CASSLSGAQETQYF
CDR3 DNA: TGTGCCAGCAGCTTATCAGGGGCCCAAGAGACCCAGTACTTC

D gene: NA
clone size: NA
V gene: TRBV5-1
J gene: TRBJ2-3
CDR3 protein: CASSSGADTQYF
CDR3 DNA: TGCGCCAGCAGCTCTGGGGCAGATACGCAGTATTTT

D gene: NA
clone size: NA
V gene: TRBV2
J gene: TRBJ1-3
CDR3 protein: CASSLRVSGNTIYF
CDR3 DNA: TGTGCCAGCAGTCTCCGGGTCTCTGGAAACACCATATATTTT

D gene: NA
clone size: NA
V gene: TRBV5-1
J gene: TRBJ2-5
CDR3 protein: CASSLAGVKETQYF
CDR3 DNA: TGCGCCAGCAGCTTGGCGGGGGTTAAAGAGACCCAGTACTTC

D gene: TRBD1
clone size: NA
V gene: TRBV6-6
J gene: TRBJ1-1
CDR3 protein: CASTKGAGAFF
CDR3 DNA: TGTGCCAGCACCAAGGGGGCTGGTGCTTTCTTT

D gene: TRBD2
clone size: once
V gene: TRBV7-2
J gene: TRBJ2-2
CDR3 protein: CASSPGRSGVTGELFF
CDR3 DNA: TGTGCCAGCAGCCCAGGGCGCAGCGGGGTCACCGGGGAGCTGTTTTTT